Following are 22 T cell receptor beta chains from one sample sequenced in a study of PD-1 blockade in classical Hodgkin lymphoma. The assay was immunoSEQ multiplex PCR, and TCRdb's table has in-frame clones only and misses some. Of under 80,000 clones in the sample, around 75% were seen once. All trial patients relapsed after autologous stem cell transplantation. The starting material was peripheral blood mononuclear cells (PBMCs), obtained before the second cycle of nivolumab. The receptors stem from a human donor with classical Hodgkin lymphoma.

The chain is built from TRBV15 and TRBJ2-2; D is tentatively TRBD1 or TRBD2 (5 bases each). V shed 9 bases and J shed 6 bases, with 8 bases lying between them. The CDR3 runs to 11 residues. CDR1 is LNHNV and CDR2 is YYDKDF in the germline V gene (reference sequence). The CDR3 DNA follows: TGTGCCACGGGGGAAGCCGGGGAGCTGTTTTTT. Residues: CATGEAGELFF.

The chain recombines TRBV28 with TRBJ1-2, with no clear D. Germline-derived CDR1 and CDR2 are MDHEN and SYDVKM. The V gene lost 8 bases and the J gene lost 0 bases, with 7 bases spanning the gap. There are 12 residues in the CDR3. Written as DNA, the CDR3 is TGTGCCAGCTCCCAAGCTAACTATGGCTACACCTTC. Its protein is CASSQANYGYTF.

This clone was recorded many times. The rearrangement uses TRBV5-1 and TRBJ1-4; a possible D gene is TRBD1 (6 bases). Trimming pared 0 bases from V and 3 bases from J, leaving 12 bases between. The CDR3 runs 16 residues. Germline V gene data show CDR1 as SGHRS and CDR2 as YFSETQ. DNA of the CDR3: TGCGCCAGCAGCTTGGATGGGGGGGCAGCTAATGAAAAACTGTTTTTT. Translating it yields CASSLDGGAANEKLFF.

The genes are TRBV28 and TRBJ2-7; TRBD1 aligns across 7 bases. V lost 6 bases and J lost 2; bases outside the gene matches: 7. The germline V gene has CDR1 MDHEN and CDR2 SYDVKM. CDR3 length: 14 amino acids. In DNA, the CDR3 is TGTGCCAGCAGGTTACCGGGACAGACCTACGAGCAGTACTTC. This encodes CASRLPGQTYEQYF.

The CDR3 DNA follows: TGCGCCAGCAGCCAAGAATGGACTAGCGGGGCGTACGAGCAGTACTTC. Translation gives CASSQEWTSGAYEQYF. V gene TRBV4-1 combines with J gene TRBJ2-7; 12 positions match TRBD2. V shed 0 bases and J 4 bases; nucleotides not matched to a gene: 4. The CDR3 spans 16 residues. Germline V gives CDR1 MGHRA, CDR2 YSYEKL.

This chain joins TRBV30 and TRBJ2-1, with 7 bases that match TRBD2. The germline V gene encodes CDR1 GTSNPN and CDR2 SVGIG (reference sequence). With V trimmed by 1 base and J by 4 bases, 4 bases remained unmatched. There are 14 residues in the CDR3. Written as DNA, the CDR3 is TGTGCCTGGAGTGCGAGCGGGGTATACAATGAGCAGTTCTTC. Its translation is CAWSASGVYNEQFF.

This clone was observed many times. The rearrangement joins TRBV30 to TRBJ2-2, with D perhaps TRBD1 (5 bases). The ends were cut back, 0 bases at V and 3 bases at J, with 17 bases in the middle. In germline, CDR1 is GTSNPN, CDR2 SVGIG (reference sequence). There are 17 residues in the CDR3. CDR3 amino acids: CAWSVRAGPSYTGELFF. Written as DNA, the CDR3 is TGTGCCTGGAGTGTAAGGGCAGGGCCATCCTACACCGGGGAGCTGTTTTTT. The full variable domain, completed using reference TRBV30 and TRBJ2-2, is SQTIHQWPATLVQPVGSPLSLECTVEGTSNPNLYWYRQAAGRGLQLLFYSVGIGQISSEVPQNLSASRPQDRQFILSSKKLLLSDSGFYLCAWSVRAGPSYTGELFFGEGSRLTVL.

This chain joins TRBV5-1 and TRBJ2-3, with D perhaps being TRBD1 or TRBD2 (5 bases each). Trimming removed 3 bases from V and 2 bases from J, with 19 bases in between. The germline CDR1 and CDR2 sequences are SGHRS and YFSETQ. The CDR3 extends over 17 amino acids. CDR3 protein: CASSYQGRGDYTDTQYF. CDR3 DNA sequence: TGCGCCAGCAGCTATCAGGGCCGGGGAGACTACACAGATACGCAGTATTTT.

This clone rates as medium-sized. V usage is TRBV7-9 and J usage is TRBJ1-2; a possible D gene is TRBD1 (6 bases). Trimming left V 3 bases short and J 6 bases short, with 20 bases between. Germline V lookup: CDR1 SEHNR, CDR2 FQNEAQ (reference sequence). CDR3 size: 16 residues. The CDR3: CASSLPGQVVVDGYTF. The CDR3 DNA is TGTGCCAGCAGCTTGCCGGGACAAGTGGTAGTCGATGGCTACACCTTC.

The CDR3 DNA sequence: TGTGCCAGCACGGGGGCGGGAGGAGATACGCAGTATTTT. Protein: CASTGAGGDTQYF. This rearrangement joins TRBV28 to TRBJ2-3, with TRBD2 identical over 8 bases. This CDR3 is 13 amino acids long. CDR1 is MDHEN, CDR2 SYDVKM, per germline. J gave up 5 bases and V 7 bases, and 5 bases lay outside the gene matches.

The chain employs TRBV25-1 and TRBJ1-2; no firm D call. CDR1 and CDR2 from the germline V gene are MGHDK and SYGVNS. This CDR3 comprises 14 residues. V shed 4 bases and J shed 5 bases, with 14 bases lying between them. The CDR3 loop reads CASSALGREYGYTF. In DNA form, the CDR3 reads TGTGCCAGCAGTGCCCTCGGGCGGGAATATGGCTACACCTTC.

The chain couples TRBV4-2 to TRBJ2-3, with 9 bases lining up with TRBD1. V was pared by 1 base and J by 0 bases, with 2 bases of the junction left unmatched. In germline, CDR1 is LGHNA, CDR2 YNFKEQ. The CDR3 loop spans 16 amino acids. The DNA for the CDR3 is TGTGCCAGCAGCCAAGGTACAGGGGGCAGCACAGATACGCAGTATTTT. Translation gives CASSQGTGGSTDTQYF.

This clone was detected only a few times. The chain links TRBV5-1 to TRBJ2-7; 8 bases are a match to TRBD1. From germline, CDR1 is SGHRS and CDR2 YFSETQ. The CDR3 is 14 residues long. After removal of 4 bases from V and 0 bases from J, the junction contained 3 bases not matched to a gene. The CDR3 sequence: CASSAGQASYEQYF. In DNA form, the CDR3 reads TGCGCCAGCAGCGCGGGACAGGCCTCCTACGAGCAGTACTTC.

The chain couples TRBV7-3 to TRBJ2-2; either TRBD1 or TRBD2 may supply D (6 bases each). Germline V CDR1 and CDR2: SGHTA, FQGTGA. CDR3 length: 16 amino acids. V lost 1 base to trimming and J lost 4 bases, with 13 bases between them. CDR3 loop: CASSLIRGRGTGELFF. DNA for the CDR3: TGTGCCAGCAGCTTAATACGGGGGCGCGGCACCGGGGAGCTGTTTTTT.

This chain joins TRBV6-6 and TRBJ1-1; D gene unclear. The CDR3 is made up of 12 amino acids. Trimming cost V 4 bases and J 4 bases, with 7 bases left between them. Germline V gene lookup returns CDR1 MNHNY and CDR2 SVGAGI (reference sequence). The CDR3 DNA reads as TGTGCCAGCAGTTCAGTCAGCACTGAAGCTTTCTTT. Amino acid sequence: CASSSVSTEAFF.

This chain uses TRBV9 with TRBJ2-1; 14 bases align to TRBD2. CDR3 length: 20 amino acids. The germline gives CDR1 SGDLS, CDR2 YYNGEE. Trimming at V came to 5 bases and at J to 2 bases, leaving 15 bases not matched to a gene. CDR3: CASSNPLGTSGSETYNEQFF. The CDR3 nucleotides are TGTGCCAGCAGTAACCCCCTGGGGACTAGCGGGAGTGAGACCTACAATGAGCAGTTCTTC.

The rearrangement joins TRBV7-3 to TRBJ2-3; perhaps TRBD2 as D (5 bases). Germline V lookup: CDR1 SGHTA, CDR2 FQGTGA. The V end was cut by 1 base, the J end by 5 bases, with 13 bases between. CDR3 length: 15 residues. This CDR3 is CASSLKGLAGDTQYF. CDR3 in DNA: TGTGCCAGCAGCTTAAAAGGGCTAGCTGGAGATACGCAGTATTTT.

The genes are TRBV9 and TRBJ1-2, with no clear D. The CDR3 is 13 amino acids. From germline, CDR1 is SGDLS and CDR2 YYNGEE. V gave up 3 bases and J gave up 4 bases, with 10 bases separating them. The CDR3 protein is CASSDGPGYGYTF. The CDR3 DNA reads TGTGCCAGCAGCGATGGGCCCGGCTATGGCTACACCTTC. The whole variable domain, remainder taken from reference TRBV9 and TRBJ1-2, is DSGVTQTPKHLITATGQRVTLRCSPRSGDLSVYWYQQSLDQGLQFLIQYYNGEERAKGNILERFSAQQFPDLHSELNLSSLELGDSALYFCASSDGPGYGYTFGSGTRLTVV.

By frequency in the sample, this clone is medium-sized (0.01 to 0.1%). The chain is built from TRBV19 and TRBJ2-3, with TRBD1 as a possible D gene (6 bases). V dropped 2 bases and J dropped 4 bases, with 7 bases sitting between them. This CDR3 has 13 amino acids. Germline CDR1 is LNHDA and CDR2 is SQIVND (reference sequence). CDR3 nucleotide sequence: TGTGCCAGTAGTATAACAGGGTCAGATACGCAGTATTTT. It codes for CASSITGSDTQYF.

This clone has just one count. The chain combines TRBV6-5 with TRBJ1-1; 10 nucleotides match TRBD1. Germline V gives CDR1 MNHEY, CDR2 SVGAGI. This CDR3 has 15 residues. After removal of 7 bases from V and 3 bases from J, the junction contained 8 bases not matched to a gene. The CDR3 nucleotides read TGTGCCAGCACCTGGGGGGGGACAGGGGACACTGAAGCTTTCTTT. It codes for CASTWGGTGDTEAFF.

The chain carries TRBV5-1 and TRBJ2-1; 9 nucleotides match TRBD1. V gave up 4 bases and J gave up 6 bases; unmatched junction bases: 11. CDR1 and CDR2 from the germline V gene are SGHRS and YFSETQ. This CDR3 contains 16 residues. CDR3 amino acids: CASSPNGGQGSNEQFF. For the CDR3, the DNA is TGCGCCAGCAGCCCCAATGGGGGACAGGGCTCCAATGAGCAGTTCTTC.

This CDR3 reads CSVEVGRIYGYTF. The CDR3 bases are TGCAGCGTTGAAGTGGGGCGGATCTATGGCTACACCTTC. The chain combines TRBV29-1 with TRBJ1-2; perhaps TRBD1 as D (5 bases). From germline, CDR1 is SQVTM and CDR2 ANQGSEA. This CDR3 contains 13 residues. V was trimmed by 1 base and J by 4 bases, leaving 10 bases between them.